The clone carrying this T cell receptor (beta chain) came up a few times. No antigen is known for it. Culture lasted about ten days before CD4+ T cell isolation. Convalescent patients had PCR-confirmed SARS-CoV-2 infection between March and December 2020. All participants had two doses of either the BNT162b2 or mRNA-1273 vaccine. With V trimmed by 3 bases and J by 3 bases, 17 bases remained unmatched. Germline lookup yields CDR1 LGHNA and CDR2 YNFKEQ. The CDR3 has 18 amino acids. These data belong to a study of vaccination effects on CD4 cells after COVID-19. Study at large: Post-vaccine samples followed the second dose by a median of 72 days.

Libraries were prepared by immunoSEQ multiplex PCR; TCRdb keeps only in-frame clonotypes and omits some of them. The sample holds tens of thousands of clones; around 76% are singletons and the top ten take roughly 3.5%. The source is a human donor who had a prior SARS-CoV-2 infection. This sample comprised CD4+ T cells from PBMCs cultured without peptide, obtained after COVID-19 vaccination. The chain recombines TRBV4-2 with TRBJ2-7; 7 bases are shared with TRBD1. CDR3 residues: CASSHRDSERGANYEQYF. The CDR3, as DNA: TGTGCCAGCAGCCACCGGGACAGTGAACGAGGGGCCAACTACGAGCAGTACTTC.